The sequence of this T cell receptor beta chain was determined in a study of tumor-infiltrating lymphocytes in primary liver carcinoma. Study-level points and caveats: Paired tumor-adjacent and tumor-blood samples overlapped less than tumor region pairs did.

From about 0.5 ug of total RNA, TCR beta-specific cDNA was reverse-transcribed using a constant-region primer. A slightly modified ARM-PCR protocol with three nested multiplex PCR rounds produced these TCR beta libraries. Primers for the first two PCR rounds were TRBV1-TRBV30 forward primers and a C-beta reverse primer (approximately 10 cycles per round). Each CDR3 protein gets one entry after TCRdb re-called the multiplex PCR reads with MiXCR. The sample shows 300,000 to 400,000 distinct CDR3 sequences, 65% of them seen only once. They got blood RNA out of unsorted whole blood and also pulled out germline DNA. Germline CDR1 MNHNY, CDR2 SVGAGI (reference sequence). The CDR3 contains 13 residues. Turning to this clonotype: Its antigen remains unidentified. A junction end diverges from the germline sequence, so it may reflect a read error.

The chain combines TRBV6-6 with TRBJ1-6; maybe TRBD1 (5 bases). The specimen sequenced was peripheral blood. This receptor was identified in a man aged 35 to 55 with primary liver carcinoma and hepatitis B virus infection. The CDR3 is CASCNTGISPLHF. As DNA, the CDR3 is TGTGCCAGCTGTAATACAGGAATTTCACCACTCCACTTT.